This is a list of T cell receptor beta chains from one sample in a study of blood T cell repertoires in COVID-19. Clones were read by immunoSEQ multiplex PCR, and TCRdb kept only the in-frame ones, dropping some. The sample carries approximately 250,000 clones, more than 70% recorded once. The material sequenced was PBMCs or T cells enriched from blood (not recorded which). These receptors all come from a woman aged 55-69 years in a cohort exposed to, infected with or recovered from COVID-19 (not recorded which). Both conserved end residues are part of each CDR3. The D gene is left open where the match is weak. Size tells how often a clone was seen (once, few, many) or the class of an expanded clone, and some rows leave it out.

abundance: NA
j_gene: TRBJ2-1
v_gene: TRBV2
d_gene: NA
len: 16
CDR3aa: CASRGLDLSSYNEQFF
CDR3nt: TGTGCCAGCAGGGGACTGGACTTGAGCTCCTACAATGAGCAGTTCTTC

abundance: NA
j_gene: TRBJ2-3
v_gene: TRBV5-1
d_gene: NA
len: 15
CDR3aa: CASSAGTRNTDTQYF
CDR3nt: TGCGCCAGCAGCGCCGGGACACGGAACACAGATACGCAGTATTTT

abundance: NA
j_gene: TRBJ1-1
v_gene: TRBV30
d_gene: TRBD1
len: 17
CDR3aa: CAWSYSGQGLLNTEAFF
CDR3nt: TGTGCCTGGAGTTATTCGGGACAGGGCCTTTTGAACACTGAAGCTTTCTTT

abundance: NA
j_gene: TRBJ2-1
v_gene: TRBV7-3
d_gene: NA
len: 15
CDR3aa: CASSLRHSPYNEQFF
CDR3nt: TGTGCCAGCAGTTTGCGGCATAGCCCATACAATGAGCAGTTCTTC

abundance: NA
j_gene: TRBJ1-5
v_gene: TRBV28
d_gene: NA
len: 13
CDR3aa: CASSLYSNQPQHF
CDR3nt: TGTGCCAGCAGTTTATATAGTAATCAGCCCCAGCATTTT

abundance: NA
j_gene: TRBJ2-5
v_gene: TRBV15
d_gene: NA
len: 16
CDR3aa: CATSRDETGAYETQYF
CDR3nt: TGTGCCACCAGCAGAGATGAGACGGGAGCCTATGAGACCCAGTACTTC

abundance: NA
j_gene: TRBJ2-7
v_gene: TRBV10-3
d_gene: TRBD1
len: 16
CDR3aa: CAIMPADGTGTYEQYF
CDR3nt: TGTGCCATCATGCCAGCCGACGGGACAGGTACCTACGAGCAGTACTTC

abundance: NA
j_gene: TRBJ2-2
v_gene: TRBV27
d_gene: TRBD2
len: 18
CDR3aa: CASSYYRGTSGMSGELFF
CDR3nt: TGTGCCAGCAGTTACTACCGCGGGACTAGCGGGATGAGCGGGGAGCTGTTTTTT

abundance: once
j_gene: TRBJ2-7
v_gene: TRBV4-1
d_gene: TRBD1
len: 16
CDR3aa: CASSRTGTGASYEQYF
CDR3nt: TGCGCCAGCAGCCGCACCGGGACAGGGGCTTCCTACGAGCAGTACTTC

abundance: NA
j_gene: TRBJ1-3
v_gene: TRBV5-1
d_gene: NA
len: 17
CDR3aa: CASSSEDGRFSGNTIYF
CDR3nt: TGCGCCAGCAGCTCGGAGGACGGACGTTTCTCTGGAAACACCATATATTTT

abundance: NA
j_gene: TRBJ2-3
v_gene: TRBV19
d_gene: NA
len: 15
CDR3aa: CASRVGERVTDTQYF
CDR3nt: TGTGCCAGTCGAGTGGGGGAGCGGGTCACAGATACGCAGTATTTT

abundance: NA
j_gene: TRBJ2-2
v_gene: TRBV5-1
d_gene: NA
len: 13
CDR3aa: CASSLAGPGELFF
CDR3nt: TGCGCCAGCAGCTTGGCAGGGCCCGGGGAGCTGTTTTTT

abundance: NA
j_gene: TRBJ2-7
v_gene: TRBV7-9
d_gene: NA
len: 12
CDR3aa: CASSPTRGEQYF
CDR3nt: TGTGCCAGCAGCCCTACTAGAGGCGAGCAGTACTTC

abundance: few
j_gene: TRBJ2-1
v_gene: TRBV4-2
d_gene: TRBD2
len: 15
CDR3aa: CASSQEGGSYNEQFF
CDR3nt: TGTGCCAGCAGCCAAGAGGGCGGGAGCTACAATGAGCAGTTCTTC

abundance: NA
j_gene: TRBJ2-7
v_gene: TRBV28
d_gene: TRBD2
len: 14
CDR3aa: CATAGGPLSYEQYF
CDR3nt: TGTGCCACAGCGGGAGGACCACTCTCCTACGAGCAGTACTTC

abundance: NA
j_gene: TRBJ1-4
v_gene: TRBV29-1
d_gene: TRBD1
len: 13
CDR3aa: CSARQGMWEKLFF
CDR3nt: TGCAGCGCCAGACAGGGGATGTGGGAAAAACTGTTTTTT

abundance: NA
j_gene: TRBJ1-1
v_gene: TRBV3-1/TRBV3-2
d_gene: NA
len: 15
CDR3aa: CASSQESRRLPEAFF
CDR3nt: TGTGCCAGCAGCCAAGAGTCCCGGCGGCTCCCTGAAGCTTTCTTT

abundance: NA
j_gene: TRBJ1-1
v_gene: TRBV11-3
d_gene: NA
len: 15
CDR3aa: CASSLGLQGDTEAFF
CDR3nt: TGTGCCAGCAGCTTGGGATTACAGGGCGACACTGAAGCTTTCTTT

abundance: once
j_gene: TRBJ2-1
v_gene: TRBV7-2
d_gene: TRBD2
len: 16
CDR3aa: CASSLGAGAAYNEQFF
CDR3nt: TGTGCCAGCAGCTTAGGAGCGGGAGCGGCCTACAATGAGCAGTTCTTC

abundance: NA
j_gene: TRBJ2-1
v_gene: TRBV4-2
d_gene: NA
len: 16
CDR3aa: CASSQEGESLYNEQFF
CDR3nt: TGTGCCAGCAGCCAAGAGGGCGAATCCCTCTACAATGAGCAGTTCTTC

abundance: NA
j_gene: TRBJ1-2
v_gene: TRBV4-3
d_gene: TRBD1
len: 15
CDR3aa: CASSQDMDRAYGYTF
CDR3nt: TGCGCCAGCAGCCAAGATATGGACAGGGCCTATGGCTACACCTTC

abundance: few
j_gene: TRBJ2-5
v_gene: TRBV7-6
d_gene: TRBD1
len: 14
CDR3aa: CASSPRTGQETQYF
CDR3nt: TGTGCCAGCAGCCCCAGGACAGGGCAAGAGACCCAGTACTTC

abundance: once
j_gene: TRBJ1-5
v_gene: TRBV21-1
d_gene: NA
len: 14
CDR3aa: CASSNGQLNQPQHF
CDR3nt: TGTGCCAGCAGCAATGGACAGTTAAATCAGCCCCAGCATTTT

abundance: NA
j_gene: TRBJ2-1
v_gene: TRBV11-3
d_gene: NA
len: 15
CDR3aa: CASSPGDSLANEQFF
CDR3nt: TGTGCCAGCAGCCCGGGGGACTCCCTGGCTAATGAGCAGTTCTTC

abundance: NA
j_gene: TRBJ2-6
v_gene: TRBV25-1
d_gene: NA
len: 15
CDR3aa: CASRSLGSGANVLTF
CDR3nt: TGTGCCAGCCGGAGTTTAGGATCTGGGGCCAACGTCCTGACTTTC

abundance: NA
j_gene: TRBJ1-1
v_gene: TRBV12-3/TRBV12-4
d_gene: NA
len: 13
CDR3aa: CAGSRGRDTEAFF
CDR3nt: TGTGCGGGATCCCGAGGGAGGGACACTGAAGCTTTCTTT

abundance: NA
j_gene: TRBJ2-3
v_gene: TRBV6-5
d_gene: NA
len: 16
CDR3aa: CASSYSRDSTTDTQYF
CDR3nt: TGTGCCAGCAGTTACTCACGGGACTCCACCACAGATACGCAGTATTTT

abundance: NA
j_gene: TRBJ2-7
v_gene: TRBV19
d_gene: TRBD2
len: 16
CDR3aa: CASSPSSGGSSYEQYF
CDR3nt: TGTGCCAGTAGTCCAAGTAGCGGGGGAAGCTCCTACGAGCAGTACTTC

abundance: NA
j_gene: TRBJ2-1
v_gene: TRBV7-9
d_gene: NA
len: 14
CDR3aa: CASSLSTLDNEQFF
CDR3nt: TGTGCCAGCAGCTTATCGACACTAGACAATGAGCAGTTCTTC

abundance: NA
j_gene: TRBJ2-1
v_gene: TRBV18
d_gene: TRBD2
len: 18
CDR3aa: CASSPPWHSGRAADEQFF
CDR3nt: TGTGCCAGCTCACCACCCTGGCATAGCGGGAGGGCCGCCGATGAGCAGTTCTTC

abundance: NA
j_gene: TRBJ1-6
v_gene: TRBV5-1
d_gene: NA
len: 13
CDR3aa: CASSSQSGSPLHF
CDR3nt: TGCGCCAGCAGCTCACAGAGTGGTTCACCCCTCCACTTT

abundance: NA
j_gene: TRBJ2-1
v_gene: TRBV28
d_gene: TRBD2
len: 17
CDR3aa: CASSRPGLAGGQNEQFF
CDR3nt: TGTGCCAGCAGTCGGCCGGGACTAGCGGGAGGTCAAAATGAGCAGTTCTTC

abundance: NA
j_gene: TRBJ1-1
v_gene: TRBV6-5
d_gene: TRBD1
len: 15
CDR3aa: CASSYPGQGGAEAFF
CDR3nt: TGTGCCAGCAGTTACCCGGGACAGGGGGGGGCTGAAGCTTTCTTT

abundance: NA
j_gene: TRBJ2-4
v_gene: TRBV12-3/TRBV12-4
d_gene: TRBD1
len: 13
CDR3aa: CASSRDRGNIQYF
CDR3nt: TGTGCCAGCAGTCGGGACAGGGGAAACATTCAGTACTTC

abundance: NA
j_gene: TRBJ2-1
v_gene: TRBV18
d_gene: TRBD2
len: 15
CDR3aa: CASSPILAGDDEQFF
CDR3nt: TGTGCCAGCTCACCAATTCTAGCGGGAGATGATGAGCAGTTCTTC

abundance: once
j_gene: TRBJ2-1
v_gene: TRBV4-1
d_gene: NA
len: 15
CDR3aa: CASSRRADSYNEQFF
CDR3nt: TGCGCCAGCAGCCGCAGGGCGGACTCCTACAATGAGCAGTTCTTC

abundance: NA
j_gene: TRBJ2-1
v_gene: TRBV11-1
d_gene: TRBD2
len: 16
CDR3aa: CASSLGGAGTRDEQFF
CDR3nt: TGTGCCAGCAGCTTAGGGGGGGCTGGGACTAGGGACGAGCAGTTCTTC

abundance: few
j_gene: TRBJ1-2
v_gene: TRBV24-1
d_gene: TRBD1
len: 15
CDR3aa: CATSDHGQGGYGYTF
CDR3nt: TGTGCCACCAGTGATCATGGACAGGGGGGCTATGGCTACACCTTC

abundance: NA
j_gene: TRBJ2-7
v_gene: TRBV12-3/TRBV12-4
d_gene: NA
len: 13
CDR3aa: CASSLNSFYEQYF
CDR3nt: TGTGCCAGCAGTTTGAACTCATTCTACGAGCAGTACTTC